This T cell receptor (beta chain) was recovered during a study of regulatory T cells in long-lasting Graves disease. The CDR3 sequence is 18 residues long. V was pared by 2 bases and J by 4 bases, with 10 bases of the junction left unmatched. CDR1 is MNHEY and CDR2 is SVGAGI in the germline V gene. To make TCR beta libraries, researchers used iRepertoire HTBI primers and Arm-PCR of CDR3 regions. From the multiplex PCR reads, TCRdb called clonotypes with MiXCR, one entry per CDR3 protein. This sample has hundreds of thousands of distinct CDR3 sequences; approximately 16% occur once, and the top ten carry about 10%. Overall study findings and caveats: Persistent cases favored TRBV28, TRBJ1-2 and TRBJ2-5.

As for time point: newly diagnosed GD, antithyroid drugs for less than 3 months. The TCR library was made from RNA extracted from PBMCs. This clonotype appeared a few times. The target antigen is unknown. This sample was also put to use in a study of T cells in Graves' hyperthyroidism and ophthalmopathy.

This clonotype was obtained from a woman aged 25-40 years with Graves disease. Sequencing was performed on peripheral blood mononuclear cells (PBMCs), taken at new diagnosis, from a patient treated with antithyroid drugs. This rearrangement joins TRBV6-5 to TRBJ2-3; TRBD2 matches at 12 bases. The CDR3 here is CASSYGGGRLAGADTQYF. CDR3 sequence (DNA): TGTGCCAGCAGTTACGGAGGGGGGAGACTAGCGGGAGCAGATACGCAGTATTTT.